This T cell receptor beta chain appears in the sequencing data of a study of read filtering for tumor transcriptome and immune sequencing. Study-wide context: By R-ISS, stages I, II and III held 8, 16 and 7 patients.

Findings and caveats of the study: Even smaller IR-seq throughput identified most shared clonotypes. Dropping single-read clonotypes raised IR-seq and RNA-seq shared-clonotype correlation.

This CDR3 contains 17 residues. V trimming: 7 bases; J trimming: 4 bases; junction bases outside the gene matches: 12. Germline lookup yields CDR1 LNHDA and CDR2 SQIVND (reference sequence). Molecular barcoded adaptors covering alpha/delta and beta/gamma chains were used on around 400 ng RNA. MiXCR, run by TCRdb on the reads, gives a single entry per CDR3 protein. This table has around 130,000 distinct CDR3 sequences, 13% appearing once. This clonotype was seen repeatedly, ten times or more. Its target is not known. The chain carries TRBV19 and TRBJ2-1; 11 bases are shared with TRBD2. The specimen sequenced was a population of CD138-negative cells sorted from bone marrow. This clonotype originated in a donor over 35 with multiple myeloma. The CDR3 spells CASTRKLGTSGYNEQFF. The DNA for the CDR3 is TGTGCCAGTACCCGGAAGCTCGGGACTAGCGGATACAATGAGCAGTTCTTC. The full variable domain, in which reference TRBV19 and TRBJ2-1 provide the parts outside the CDR3, is DGGITQSPKYLFRKEGQNVTLSCEQNLNHDAMYWYRQDPGQGLRLIYYSQIVNDFQKGDIAEGYSVSREKKESFPLTVTSAQKNPTAFYLCASTRKLGTSGYNEQFFGPGTRLTVL.